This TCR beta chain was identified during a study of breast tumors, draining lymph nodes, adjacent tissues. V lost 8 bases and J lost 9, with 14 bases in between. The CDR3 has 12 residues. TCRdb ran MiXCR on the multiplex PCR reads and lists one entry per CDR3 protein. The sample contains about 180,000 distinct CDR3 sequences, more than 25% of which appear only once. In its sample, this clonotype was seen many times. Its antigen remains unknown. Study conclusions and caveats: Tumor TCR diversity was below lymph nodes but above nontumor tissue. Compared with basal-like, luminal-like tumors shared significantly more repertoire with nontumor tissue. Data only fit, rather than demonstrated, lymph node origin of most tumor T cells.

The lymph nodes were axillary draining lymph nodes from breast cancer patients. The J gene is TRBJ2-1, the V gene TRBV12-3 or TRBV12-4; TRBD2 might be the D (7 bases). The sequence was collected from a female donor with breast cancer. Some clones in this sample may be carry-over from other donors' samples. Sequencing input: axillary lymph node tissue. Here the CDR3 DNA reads TGTGCCAGCGGGGGGGCCGTCACTGAGCAGTTCTTC. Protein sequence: CASGGAVTEQFF.